Described below is a single TCR beta chain sequence and its context. The germline V and J ends were trimmed by 3 bases and 10 bases, with 23 bases remaining between them. The CDR3 runs to 16 residues. Germline CDR1 SGHRS, CDR2 YFSETQ. The data are from a study of cytomegalovirus exposure and HLA in healthy donors. A multiplex PCR was run with 60 Vbeta primers and 13 Jbeta primers. The protocol was immunoSEQ multiplex PCR, while the TCRdb copy is restricted to in-frame clones and leaves out a portion. Among fewer than 150,000 clones listed, around 77% were seen once. Sequenced material: PBMCs. V is TRBV5-1 and J is TRBJ2-1, with D possibly TRBD1 on 6 matching bases. The origin of this receptor is a man between 50 and 59 years old in good health and CMV-seronegative. CDR3 sequence reads: CASSSPDVGQRGEQFF. The CDR3 nucleotides are TGCGCCAGCAGCTCTCCAGATGTAGGACAGAGGGGCGAGCAGTTCTTC.